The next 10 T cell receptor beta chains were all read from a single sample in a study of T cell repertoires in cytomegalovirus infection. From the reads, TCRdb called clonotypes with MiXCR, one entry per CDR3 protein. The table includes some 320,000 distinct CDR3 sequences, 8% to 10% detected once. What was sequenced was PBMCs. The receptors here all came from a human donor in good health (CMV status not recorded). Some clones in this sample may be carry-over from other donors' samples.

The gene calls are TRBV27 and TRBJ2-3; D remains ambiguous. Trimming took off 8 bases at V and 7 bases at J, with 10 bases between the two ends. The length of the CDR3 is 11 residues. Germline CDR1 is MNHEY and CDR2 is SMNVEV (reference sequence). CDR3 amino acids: CASGLGNTQYF. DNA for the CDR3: TGTGCCAGCGGATTGGGTAATACGCAGTATTTT.

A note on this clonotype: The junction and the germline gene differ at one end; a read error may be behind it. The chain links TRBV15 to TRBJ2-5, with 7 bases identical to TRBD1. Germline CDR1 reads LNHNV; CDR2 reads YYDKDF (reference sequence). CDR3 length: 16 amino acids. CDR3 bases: TGTACCACCAGCAGAGTTATACAGGGGCGAGGAGAGACCCAGTACTTC. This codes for CTTSRVIQGRGETQYF.

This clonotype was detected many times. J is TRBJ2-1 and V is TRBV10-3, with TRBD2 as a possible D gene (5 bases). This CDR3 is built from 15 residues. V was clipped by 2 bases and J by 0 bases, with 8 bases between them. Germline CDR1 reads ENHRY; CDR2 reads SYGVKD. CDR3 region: CAISERGSSYNEQFF. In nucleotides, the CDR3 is TGTGCCATCAGTGAGCGGGGTAGCTCCTACAATGAGCAGTTCTTC.

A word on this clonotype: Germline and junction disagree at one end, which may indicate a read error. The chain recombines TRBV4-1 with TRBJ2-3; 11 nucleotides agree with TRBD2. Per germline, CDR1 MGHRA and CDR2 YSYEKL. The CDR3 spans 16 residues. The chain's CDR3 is CASSQETSGGTDTQYF. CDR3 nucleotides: TGTGCCAGCAGCCAAGAAACTAGCGGGGGAACAGATACGCAGTATTTT.

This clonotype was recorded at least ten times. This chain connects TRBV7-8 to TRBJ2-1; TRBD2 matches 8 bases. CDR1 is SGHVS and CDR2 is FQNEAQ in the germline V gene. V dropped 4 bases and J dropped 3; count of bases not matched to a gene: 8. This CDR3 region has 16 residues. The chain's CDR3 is CASSWRAGAIYNEQFF. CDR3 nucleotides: TGTGCCAGCAGCTGGAGAGCGGGAGCTATCTACAATGAGCAGTTCTTC.

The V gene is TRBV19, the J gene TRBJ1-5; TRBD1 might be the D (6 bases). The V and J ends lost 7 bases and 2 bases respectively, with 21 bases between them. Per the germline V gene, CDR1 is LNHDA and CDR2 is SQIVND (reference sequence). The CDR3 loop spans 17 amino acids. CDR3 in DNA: TGTGCCAGTACCCCACGGGGGGGGGCGGGAGGCAATCAGCCCCAGCATTTT. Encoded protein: CASTPRGGAGGNQPQHF.

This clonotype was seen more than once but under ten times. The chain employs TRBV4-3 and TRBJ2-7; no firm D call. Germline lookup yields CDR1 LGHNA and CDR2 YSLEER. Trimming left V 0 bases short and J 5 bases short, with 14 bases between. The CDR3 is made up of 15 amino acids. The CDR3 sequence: CASSQDRAAGHEQYF. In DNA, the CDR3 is TGCGCCAGCAGCCAAGATCGAGCTGCAGGACACGAGCAGTACTTC.

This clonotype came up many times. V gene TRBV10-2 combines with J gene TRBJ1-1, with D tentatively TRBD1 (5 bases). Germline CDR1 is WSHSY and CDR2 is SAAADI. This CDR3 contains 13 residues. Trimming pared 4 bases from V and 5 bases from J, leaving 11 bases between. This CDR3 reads CASSVRGGTEAFF. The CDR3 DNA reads TGCGCCAGCAGTGTCCGGGGCGGGACTGAAGCTTTCTTT.

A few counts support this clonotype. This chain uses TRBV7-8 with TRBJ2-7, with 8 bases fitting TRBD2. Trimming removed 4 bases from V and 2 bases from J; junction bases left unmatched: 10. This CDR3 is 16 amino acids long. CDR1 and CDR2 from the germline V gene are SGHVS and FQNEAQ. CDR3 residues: CASSSRGGTATYEQYF. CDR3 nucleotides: TGTGCCAGCAGCTCCCGGGGGGGGACTGCAACCTACGAGCAGTACTTC.

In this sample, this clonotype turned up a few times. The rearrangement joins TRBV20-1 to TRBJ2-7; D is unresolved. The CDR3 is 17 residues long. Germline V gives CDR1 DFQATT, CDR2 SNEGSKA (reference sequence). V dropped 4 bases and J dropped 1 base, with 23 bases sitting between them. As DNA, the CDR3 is TGCAGTGCTAAAAACTTAGGATCTTGGGATAGGTCCTACGAGCAGTACTTC. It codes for CSAKNLGSWDRSYEQYF.